The present T cell receptor (beta chain) was sequenced within a study of cytomegalovirus exposure and HLA in healthy donors. Study as a whole: From donors who were HLA-typed, an early data release held around 80 million unique TCRs. Study observations and caveats: Accurate prediction of HLA-A and HLA-B alleles (for most subjects) was reportedly achieved from TCR beta sequences. Highest at DRB1 and lowest at HLA-C, TCR association rates differed among HLA loci in a later analysis.

The CDR3 totals 13 residues. V was clipped by 5 bases and J by 6 bases, with 11 bases between them. Germline V gives CDR1 SGHTA, CDR2 FQGNSA. Turning to this clone: Its specificity is unknown.

PCR amplification relied on 60 Vbeta primers (plus 13 Jbeta primers). Clones were sequenced by immunoSEQ multiplex PCR, and TCRdb holds only the in-frame ones, with some missing. Found here are around 210,000 clones, over 75% of them singletons; the top ten hold around 0.44%. The specimen sequenced was PBMCs. This clonotype was obtained from a boy between 10 and 17 years old in good health and CMV-seronegative. The genes are TRBV7-2 and TRBJ1-5; a weak D match, TRBD1 (5 bases). The CDR3 sequence: CASSQGGGQPQHF. As DNA, the CDR3 is TGTGCCAGCAGCCAGGGCGGGGGTCAGCCCCAGCATTTT.